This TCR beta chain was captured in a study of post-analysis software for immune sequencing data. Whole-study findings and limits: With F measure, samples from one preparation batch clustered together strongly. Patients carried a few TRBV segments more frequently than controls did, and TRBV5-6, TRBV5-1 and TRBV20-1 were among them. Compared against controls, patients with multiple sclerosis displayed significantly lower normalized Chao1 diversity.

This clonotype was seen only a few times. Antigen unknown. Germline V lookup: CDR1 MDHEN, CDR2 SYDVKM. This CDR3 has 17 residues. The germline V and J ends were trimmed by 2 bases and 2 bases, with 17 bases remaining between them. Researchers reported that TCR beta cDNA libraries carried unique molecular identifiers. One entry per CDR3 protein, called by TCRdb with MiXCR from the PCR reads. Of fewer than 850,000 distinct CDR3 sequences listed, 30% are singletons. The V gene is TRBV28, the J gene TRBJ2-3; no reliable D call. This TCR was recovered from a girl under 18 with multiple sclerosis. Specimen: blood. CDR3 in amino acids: CASSLPPYKGHTDTQYF. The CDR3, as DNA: TGTGCCAGCAGTTTACCCCCCTATAAGGGCCACACAGATACGCAGTATTTT.